This TCR beta chain was identified during a study of metastatic and nonmetastatic thyroid tumors. Study overall: The authors compared repertoires across blood and tumor or nodule tissue from malignant and benign thyroid patients.

The CDR3 runs 13 residues. CDR1 and CDR2 (germline): SGHTA, FQGTGA. Comment on this clone: One end of the junction fails to match germline, which may point to a read error.

Each patient went into thyroid surgery without having received any treatment. TCRdb called clones again from the PCR reads with MiXCR. The sample holds approximately 5,000 clones, less than 40% seen once. The sample taken for sequencing was tumor tissue. The chain joins TRBV7-3 to TRBJ2-1, with D possibly TRBD1 on 6 matching bases. This clonotype was obtained from a male donor with papillary thyroid cancer or a benign thyroid nodule (not recorded which). Some clones in this sample may be carry-over from other donors' samples. CDR3 sequence reads: CASTMVGAHNLVF. As DNA, the CDR3 is TGTGCCAGCACTATGGTGGGGGCGCACAACTTGGTCTTC. Combining the CDR3 with reference TRBV7-3 and TRBJ2-1 gives the whole variable domain GAGVSQTPSNKVTEKGKYVELRCDPISGHTALYWYRQSLGQGPEFLIYFQGTGAADDSGLPNDRFFAVRPEGSVSTLKIQRTERGDSAVYLCASTMVGAHNLVFGPGTRLTVL.